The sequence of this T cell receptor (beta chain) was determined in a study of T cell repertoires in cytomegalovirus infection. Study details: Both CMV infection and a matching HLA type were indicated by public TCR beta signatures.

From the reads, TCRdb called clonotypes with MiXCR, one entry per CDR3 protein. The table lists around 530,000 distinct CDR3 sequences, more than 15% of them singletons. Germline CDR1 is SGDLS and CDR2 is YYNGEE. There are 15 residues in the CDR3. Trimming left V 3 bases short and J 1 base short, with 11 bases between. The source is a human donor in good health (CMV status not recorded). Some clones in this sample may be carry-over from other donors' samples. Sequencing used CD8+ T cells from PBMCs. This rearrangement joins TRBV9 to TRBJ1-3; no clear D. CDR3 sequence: CASSGVGVSGNTIYF. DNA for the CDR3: TGTGCCAGCAGCGGTGTTGGGGTTTCTGGAAACACCATATATTTT.